The entry below describes one T cell receptor (beta chain). The antigen this receptor binds is unknown. No base-level quality is on record; no much larger clone is a single base apart. The sample is drawn from a study of cytomegalovirus exposure and HLA in healthy donors (dated by TCRdb to 2015 to 2018). Regarding the complete study: An earlier analysis of 587 of the donors reported about 260 Gb of sequence data and around 110 million unique TCR beta sequences obtained from approximately 180 million T cells. Approximately 310 gigabases of sequencing data and approximately 91 million unique TCR sequences made up an early release that covered 500 to 650 HLA-typed donors. Of the 300 to 500 genotyped donors, approximately 81% were placed in the genetic ancestry cluster associated with self-reported Caucasian donors. The study aimed to test whether signatures of past pathogen exposure could be identified by cataloging public T cell receptors. Using immunosequencing, the study profiled T cell repertoires from 640 or so subjects and related those repertoires to cytomegalovirus serostatus. Besides the first cohort of roughly 700 subjects, a separate validation cohort made up of roughly 130 different subjects was used. The study combined high-throughput TCR immunosequencing, statistical association of individual TCRs with disease status, and machine learning to predict cytomegalovirus infection status. A later analysis re-analyzed previously published TCR beta repertoires from 500 to 700 donors and added high-resolution HLA genotyping to study TCR occurrence patterns. The later analysis used no new phenotypic data to find candidate immune exposures, relying instead on TCR beta sequences and their occurrence across donors. An earlier analysis of about 620 of the donors applied high-throughput TCR beta sequencing to assess whether each TCR beta V gene segment acted as functional or pseudogenic. Donor age, sex, ethnicity and CMV serostatus were compiled alongside the repertoire data. Genome-wide SNP genotypes for about 65% of the 666 donors were used in a later genetic analysis, which treated that subset as a discovery cohort. All discovery cohort repertoires had been generated on a single sequencing platform. Class I and class II HLA loci were covered by the typing at four-digit resolution. Typing coverage varied by locus: roughly 620-640 donors for A, B, C, DRB1 and DQB1; under 550 for DQA1; 606 for DPA1; some 470 for DPB1. Five DR-DQ haplotypes were handled as single units for association and clustering, since linkage in the cohort was strong. Among around 400 genotyped donors of the cohort, an average of 235,054 unique TCR beta nucleotide sequences were sequenced per donor, about a sixth of them non-productive. Findings and caveats that apply to the study as a whole: According to the authors, the approach could potentially be generalized to other disease states and immunological phenotypes. Most TCR sequences were seen in very few donors, while some public TCRs were found in many individuals. The study gave a list of 150 to 200 TCR beta chains associated with cytomegalovirus. Specific HLA alleles were associated with 15,000 to 20,000 TCR beta sequences at a false discovery rate of 0.05 in a later analysis. Broadly in line with IMGT annotations, most TCR beta V segments showed up in productive rearrangements about 87% or about 30% of the time in an earlier analysis of 450 to 750 of the donors. Correlated functional status among segregating V segments might be attributable to linkage disequilibrium, but an unknown experimental factor could not be ruled out. Because the 87-base-pair reads could not distinguish some IMGT-functional V segments, including TRBV6-2 and TRBV6-3, those segments were excluded. The classifier was reported to diagnose cytomegalovirus status with high specificity and sensitivity in both the original cohort and the validation cohort. A later analysis found that HLA-associated TCR beta chains were more clonally expanded and had lower generation probabilities than equally common non-associated chains. When HLA alleles, especially DR and DQ, strongly co-occurred, attributing TCR associations to individual alleles was difficult. The presence/absence analyses assumed that sequencing depth was roughly uniform across donors, and that assumption may not be true. Roughly 15 rarely observed V segments, including chromosome 9 orphons, were excluded from the earlier analysis of 550 to 700 of the donors because counts were too low. A further reported finding was that TCR beta sequences accurately predicted the HLA-A and HLA-B alleles for most subjects in the first cohort. Only TCR beta chains were sequenced in this cohort, and the absence of alpha or paired-chain data limited detectable features. In a later analysis, most CMV-associated TCR beta chains were found to appear HLA-restricted, with HLA associations seemingly driven largely by CMV exposure. A later analysis reported that several top co-occurrence clusters appeared linked to parvovirus B19, influenza, CMV and Epstein-Barr virus. Because HLA typing was unavailable for some donors at each locus, only the typed subset was used in association tests. In a later genetic analysis, fewer N-insertions in productive TCRs were reported among donors in an Asian-associated ancestry cluster than the roughly 640-donor mean. In vitro tests confirmed that a few of the cytomegalovirus-associated TCR beta chains recognize cytomegalovirus antigens. In a later analysis, TCR association rates were found to vary across HLA loci, with the most associated TCRs seen for DRB1 alleles and the fewest for HLA-C alleles. CMV serostatus was the only immune exposure information available for the cohort. In a later genetic analysis, a missense DCLRE1C variant was associated with V-gene and J-gene trimming of TCR beta chains, and the association was replicated in an independent cohort. The sequencing pipeline was judged likely to have produced a cluster of highly shared sequence variants as a technical artifact.

The cohort was made up of around 720 healthy bone marrow donors. Cohort members were all nominally healthy when sampled, although unrecorded immune exposures were likely present. The donor tested CMV seronegative and was one of the 352 seronegative cohort members. Every donor gave a peripheral blood sample, and the peripheral blood mononuclear cells from that sample were used for TCR beta sequencing. The Qiagen DNeasy Blood Extraction Kit was used to extract genomic DNA from the blood cell samples. The CDR3 sequence holds 15 residues, the cysteine and phenylalanine included. Of all the DNA, just the CDR3 is kept, 45 bases in frame from base 1. The germline V gene (reference sequence) gives CDR1 as SGHNT and CDR2 as YYREEE. Trimming leaves V shorter by 2 bases and J shorter by 5 bases, with the junction holding 5 bases beyond the gene matches. The library was built by means of the immunoSEQ multiplex PCR assay. A mixture of 60 forward primers for TCR Vbeta segments and 13 reverse primers for TCR Jbeta segments was used in the multiplex PCR. The CDR3 region of rearranged TCR beta genes was amplified from genomic DNA with a multiplex PCR assay. The amplified TCR beta libraries were sequenced on the Illumina HiSeq System as 87-base-pair reads. On the study's bioinformatics: In a later analysis, around 80 million unique TCR beta chains were counted across the roughly 670 repertoires, and roughly 11 million of these chains were shared by at least two donors. Raw reads were error-corrected and collapsed into unique sequences by a nearest-neighbor algorithm in which closely related sequences were merged to remove PCR and sequencing errors. CDR3 sequences were aligned to IMGT reference sequences to assign V, D and J gene segments. For a sequence to be retained, a match of at least six nucleotides was required to both a V gene segment and a J gene segment. Rearrangements were called productive when the CDR3 lacked stop codons and stayed in frame with V and J; all others were non-productive. CDR3 was defined by IMGT convention, running from the second conserved V-encoded cysteine to the conserved J-encoded phenylalanine. The earlier analysis of 500 to 650 of the donors excluded any sequence lacking an unambiguous match to a single V gene segment. An earlier analysis of 587 of the donors classified V segments as functional when productive rearrangements were above 56.7% and as segregating when the standard deviation between donors was above 5%. A statistical classification framework was built for diagnosing cytomegalovirus status from the catalog of TCR beta chain sequences. In a later analysis, V and J genes were assigned by comparing TCR nucleotide sequences against IMGT/GENE-DB human TR gene sequences. A later analysis assigned CDR3 sequences and most-parsimonious VDJ recombination scenarios with the TCRdist pipeline. In a later analysis, each TCR beta chain was defined by its CDR3 amino acid sequence together with its V-gene family, and reads without a unique V-gene family were excluded. As a way to deal with suspected cross-contamination and a sequencing artifact, a later analysis dropped hundreds of nucleotide sequences that were highly shared and had low generation probability. A later analysis calculated a clonal expansion index for each public chain from normalized within-repertoire ranks of inferred template counts. Generation probabilities in a later analysis came from a VDJ recombination model fitted to out-of-frame rearrangements, and those results were checked against IGoR. In a later analysis, hypergeometric tests were used to score TCR-TCR, TCR-HLA and TCR-CMV co-occurrence, with a repertoire-size bias correction applied to TCR pairs. In a later analysis, false discovery rates were estimated by permuting HLA or CMV assignments 20 times. A later analysis grouped co-occurring TCRs with DBSCAN, adding TCRdist sequence similarity when clustering within HLA-allele-positive subsets. Co-occurrence clustering excluded repertoires with fewer than 30,000 or more than 120,000 public chains, plus five with anomalous nucleotide sharing. TCRdb obtained this table from immuneACCESS and retained in-frame rearrangements with V and J assigned. These tables miss some clones; where compared with another copy, unresolved V genes account for less than half of the shortfall, and the remainder is unexplained. That table is the source of V, J and clone size, and D and trimming were worked out from the DNA. This sample is represented by about 170,000 clones; 80% to 90% of them were singletons. The top ten hold about 0.8% of the sample.

The chain is made from TRBV5-4 and TRBJ2-1; a stretch of 9 junction bases matches TRBD2. The sequence was collected from a woman between 18 and 29 years old in good health and CMV-seronegative. Sequencing was done on a sample of PBMCs. The bases are TGTGCCAGCAGCTTTCCGCGGGGGGGGGACAATGAGCAGTTCTTC. Its protein is CASSFPRGGDNEQFF.